The rows below give T cell receptor beta chains drawn from one sample of a study of OX40 agonist ivuxolimab in advanced cancers. The repertoire was sequenced with immunoSEQ multiplex PCR; TCRdb's copy has only in-frame clones and lacks some. The sample carries 73,000 or so clones, 80% to 95% recorded once. The sample in question was CD4+ or CD8+ T cells sorted from blood, obtained in a trial of the OX40 agonist ivuxolimab. The receptors derive from an adult with an advanced solid tumor such as melanoma, head and neck, liver or kidney cancer. The CDR3 runs from the conserved cysteine through the conserved F or W. A D gene is named only where the DNA matches it firmly. Clone size is not always given. Where it is, it says once, few, many or a class for expanded clones.

J | size | V | D | CDR3 | DNA
TRBJ2-7 | . | TRBV6-6 | . | CASSYSMSRTSYEQYF | TGTGCCAGCAGTTACTCGATGTCTAGAACTTCCTACGAGCAGTACTTC
TRBJ2-3 | . | TRBV5-1 | . | CASSLVQSTDTQYF | TGCGCCAGCAGCTTGGTTCAGAGCACAGATACGCAGTATTTT
TRBJ2-2 | . | TRBV7-2 | TRBD2 | CASSLVGTSGNTGELFF | TGTGCCAGCAGCTTAGTAGGGACTAGCGGGAACACCGGGGAGCTGTTTTTT
TRBJ2-3 | . | TRBV6-1 | . | CASYAGHSRTDTQYF | TGTGCCAGCTACGCGGGACACTCCCGCACAGATACGCAGTATTTT
TRBJ2-7 | . | TRBV19 | TRBD2 | CASSLGLADVSYEQYF | TGTGCCAGTAGTTTAGGACTAGCGGACGTCTCCTACGAGCAGTACTTC
TRBJ2-5 | . | TRBV7-9 | . | CASSSNYIPQETQYF | TGTGCCAGCAGTTCGAACTACATACCACAAGAGACCCAGTACTTC
TRBJ2-5 | . | TRBV18 | . | CASSPPWDNQETQYF | TGTGCCAGCTCACCACCGTGGGATAACCAAGAGACCCAGTACTTC
TRBJ2-1 | . | TRBV19 | TRBD2 | CASSSSGRTYNEQFF | TGTGCCAGTAGTTCTAGCGGGAGGACTTACAATGAGCAGTTCTTC
TRBJ2-3 | . | TRBV9 | . | CASSVGNGDTQYF | TGTGCCAGCAGCGTAGGGAATGGGGATACGCAGTATTTT
TRBJ1-5 | once | TRBV30 | . | CAWSARLDQPQHF | TGTGCCTGGAGTGCCCGACTCGATCAGCCCCAGCATTTT
TRBJ1-1 | once | TRBV11-2 | TRBD1 | CASSQGARNTEAFF | TGTGCCAGCAGCCAGGGGGCGAGGAACACTGAAGCTTTCTTT
TRBJ2-1 | . | TRBV5-4 | TRBD2 | CASSSMTSGDNEQFF | TGTGCCAGCAGCTCGATGACTAGCGGAGACAATGAGCAGTTCTTC
TRBJ2-7 | . | TRBV5-4 | TRBD2 | CASSKTGTSFYEQYF | TGTGCCAGCAGCAAGACCGGGACTAGCTTCTACGAGCAGTACTTC
TRBJ2-5 | . | TRBV7-9 | . | CASSSQQGYQETQYF | TGTGCCAGCAGCTCGCAACAGGGCTACCAAGAGACCCAGTACTTC
TRBJ2-5 | . | TRBV2 | . | CASSGTGVVETQYF | TGTGCCAGCAGTGGGACGGGAGTGGTGGAGACCCAGTACTTC
TRBJ2-7 | . | TRBV11-3 | TRBD1 | CASSPGQGPYEQYF | TGTGCCAGCAGCCCGGGACAGGGGCCATACGAGCAGTACTTC
TRBJ2-2 | . | TRBV10-3 | . | CAISDVSGELFF | TGTGCCATCAGTGATGTGTCCGGGGAGCTGTTTTTT
TRBJ2-5 | . | TRBV18 | . | CASSPQNREETQYF | TGTGCCAGCTCACCACAGAACAGGGAAGAGACCCAGTACTTC
TRBJ1-2 | once | TRBV6-5 | . | CASRKDSYGYTF | TGTGCCAGCAGAAAGGACAGCTATGGCTACACCTTC
TRBJ2-1 | . | TRBV18 | . | CASSPPGSGEQFF | TGTGCCAGCTCACCACCGGGATCGGGGGAGCAGTTCTTC
TRBJ2-7 | . | TRBV11-2 | TRBD2 | CASSLSGGAGEQYF | TGTGCCAGCAGCTTAAGCGGGGGCGCGGGTGAGCAGTACTTC
TRBJ2-5 | . | TRBV10-3 | TRBD2 | CAIREREIKTQYF | TGTGCCATCAGGGAGCGGGAGATAAAGACCCAGTACTTC
TRBJ1-5 | . | TRBV10-3 | TRBD1 | CAISASTGGIQPQHF | TGTGCCATCAGTGCCTCGACAGGGGGGATCCAGCCCCAGCATTTT
TRBJ1-4 | . | TRBV18 | . | CASSPSHTTNEKLFF | TGTGCCAGCTCACCCTCTCACACAACTAATGAAAAACTGTTTTTT